Each of the 7 T cell receptor beta chains below was sequenced from the same sample in a study of T cell responses to AZD1222 COVID-19 vaccine. The protocol was immunoSEQ multiplex PCR, while the TCRdb copy is restricted to in-frame clones and leaves out a portion. The sample has approximately 150,000 clones, 80% to 95% seen once. The sequencing used peripheral blood, collected on day 0 of AZD1222 vaccination. The receptors were gathered from an adult in good health.

The chain joins TRBV29-1 to TRBJ2-2; weak D call: TRBD2 (5 bases). V was pared by 5 bases and J by 1 base, with 14 bases between. Per the germline V gene, CDR1 is SQVTM and CDR2 is ANQGSEA. There are 15 residues in the CDR3. The CDR3 here is CSVSRTGLNTGELFF. CDR3 coding DNA: TGCAGCGTTTCGCGGACTGGATTGAACACCGGGGAGCTGTTTTTT.

This CDR3 is CASTLSGQNTGELFF. For the CDR3, the DNA is TGTGCCAGCACCCTTAGCGGGCAGAACACCGGGGAGCTGTTTTTT. The rearrangement joins TRBV7-9 to TRBJ2-2, with TRBD2 matching over 7 bases. After removal of 7 bases from V and 1 base from J, the junction contained 6 bases not matched to a gene. There are 15 residues in the CDR3. Germline CDR1 is SEHNR and CDR2 is FQNEAQ (reference sequence).

J is TRBJ2-7 and V is TRBV27, with 7 bases identical to TRBD1. Germline loops: CDR1 MNHEY, CDR2 SMNVEV (reference sequence). This CDR3 has 14 residues. The V segment lost 6 bases and the J segment 5 bases; nucleotides outside the gene matches: 10. CDR3 nucleotides: TGTGCCAGCAGGCCAGGACAGGAAAGGCACGAGCAGTACTTC. It yields the protein CASRPGQERHEQYF.

Only a few counts were recorded for this clone. The V and J genes are TRBV5-1 and TRBJ2-5; D might be TRBD2 (5 bases). CDR1 is SGHRS, CDR2 YFSETQ, per germline. Trimming pared 0 bases from V and 1 base from J, leaving 10 bases between. The length of the CDR3 is 15 residues. CDR3 DNA: TGCGCCAGCAGCTTGGGGAGCGGCCTCCAAGAGACCCAGTACTTC. It is translated as CASSLGSGLQETQYF.

The chain has TRBV18 and TRBJ2-7; TRBD1 or TRBD2 may be the D gene (6 bases each). This CDR3 comprises 13 residues. V was cut by 3 bases and J by 2 bases, with 8 bases left in between. The germline CDR1 and CDR2 sequences are KGHSH and LQKENI. This CDR3 is CASSPEGAYEQYF. CDR3 DNA sequence: TGTGCCAGCTCACCGGAGGGGGCCTACGAGCAGTACTTC. Complete variable domain (other parts from reference TRBV18 and TRBJ2-7): NAGVMQNPRHLVRRRGQEARLRCSPMKGHSHVYWYRQLPEEGLKFMVYLQKENIIDESGMPKERFSAEFPKEGPSILRIQQVVRGDSAAYFCASSPEGAYEQYFGPGTRLTVT.

This sequence joins TRBV28 and TRBJ2-5, with 8 bases that match TRBD2. CDR3 length: 14 residues. After removal of 7 bases from V and 4 bases from J, the junction contained 8 bases not matched to a gene. The germline gives CDR1 MDHEN, CDR2 SYDVKM. The DNA of the CDR3 is TGTGCCAGCAACCGGGGGGGGGCAGGAGAGACCCAGTACTTC. Translation: CASNRGGAGETQYF.

The chain recombines TRBV6-5 with TRBJ1-5; D is unresolved. Per the germline V gene, CDR1 is MNHEY and CDR2 is SVGAGI. The CDR3 is 15 residues long. The V end was cut by 0 bases, the J end by 4 bases, with 10 bases between. In nucleotides, the CDR3 is TGTGCCAGCAGTTACTCGACCGCAGGTAATCAGCCCCAGCATTTT. Amino acids: CASSYSTAGNQPQHF.